The T cell receptor beta chain under discussion was sequenced for a study of T-cell memory formation after mild COVID-19. Study overall: TCR clusters were largely donor specific.

The CDR3 extends over 15 amino acids. From germline, CDR1 is MNHEY and CDR2 SVGEGT. J gave up 3 bases and V 5 bases, and 4 bases lay outside the gene matches. TCRdb re-called the 5' RACE reads with MiXCR, one entry per CDR3 protein. This sample yields under 350,000 distinct CDR3 sequences, of which 15% to 20% are seen a single time; approximately 25% belongs to the top ten. Sequencing input: PBMCs or a T cell subset sorted from them (not recorded which). The sequence was obtained from a man aged 18-30 years who had mild COVID-19 (a few samples of this study predate the infection). Cell type and time point are not known. The genes are TRBV6-2 or TRBV6-3 and TRBJ2-3; 11 nucleotides match TRBD2. The CDR3 region is CASSRTSGQTDTQYF. CDR3 in DNA: TGTGCCAGCAGTCGGACTAGCGGGCAGACAGATACGCAGTATTTT.